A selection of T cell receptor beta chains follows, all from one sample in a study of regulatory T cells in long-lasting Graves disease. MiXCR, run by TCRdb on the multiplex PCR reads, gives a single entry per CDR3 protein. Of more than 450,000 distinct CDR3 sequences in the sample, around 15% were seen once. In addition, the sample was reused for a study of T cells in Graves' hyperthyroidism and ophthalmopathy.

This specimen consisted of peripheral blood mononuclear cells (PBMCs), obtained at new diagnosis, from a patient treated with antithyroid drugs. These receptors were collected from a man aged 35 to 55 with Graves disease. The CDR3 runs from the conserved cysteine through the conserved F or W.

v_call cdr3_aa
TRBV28 CASSTSGTGGILNTGELFF
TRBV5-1 CASSPGLSGNTIYF
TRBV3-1 CASSRGQRTGELFF
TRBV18 CASSPIVQGASGTEAFF
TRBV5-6 CASSSTGRGSYEQYF
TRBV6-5 CASSLGQGTLSLYGYTF
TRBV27 CASGGGGHTQYF
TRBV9 CASSNYQGAVETQYF
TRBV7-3 CASSLDLGIYEQYF
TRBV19 CASSVSGSSANEQFF
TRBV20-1 CSAPALAGGRDTGELFF
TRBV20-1 CSARDPGQHQETQYF
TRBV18 CASSPGQGSLETQYF
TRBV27 CASSGRTSGYNEQFF
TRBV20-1 CSAGTGYSYEQYF
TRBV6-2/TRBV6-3 CASSSTGLSGTQYF
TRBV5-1 CASSLGPATETQYF
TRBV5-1 CASSLDRRWETQYF